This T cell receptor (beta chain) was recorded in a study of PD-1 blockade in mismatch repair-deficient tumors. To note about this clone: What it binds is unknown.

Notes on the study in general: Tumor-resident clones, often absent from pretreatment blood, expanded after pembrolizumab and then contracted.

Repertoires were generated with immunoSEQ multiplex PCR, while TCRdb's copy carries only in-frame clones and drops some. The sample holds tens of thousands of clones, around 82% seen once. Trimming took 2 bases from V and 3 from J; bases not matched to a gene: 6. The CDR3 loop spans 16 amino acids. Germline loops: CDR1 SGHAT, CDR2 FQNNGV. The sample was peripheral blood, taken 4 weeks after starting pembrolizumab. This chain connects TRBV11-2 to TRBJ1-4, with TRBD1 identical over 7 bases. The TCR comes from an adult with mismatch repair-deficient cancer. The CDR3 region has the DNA TGTGCCAGCAGCTTATTAGCAGGGGGTGCTAATGAAAAACTGTTTTTT. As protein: CASSLLAGGANEKLFF.